Sequencing of this T cell receptor (beta chain) was carried out in a study of blood T cell repertoires in COVID-19. In the study overall: Spain, Italy and the United States supplied samples that represented acute and convalescent COVID-19.

This table comes from immunoSEQ multiplex PCR, and its TCRdb copy is limited to in-frame clones, with some not included. The sample includes about 340,000 clones, under 95% of them seen just once. Germline V lookup: CDR1 MDHEN, CDR2 SYDVKM. V was shortened by 4 bases and J by 2 bases, with 11 bases between the two germline ends. The length of the CDR3 is 14 residues. The rearrangement joins TRBV28 to TRBJ1-2, with a possible D match to TRBD1 (6 bases). The sequenced sample was PBMCs or T cells enriched from blood (not recorded which). The source of this sequence is a woman aged 25 to 39 who had recovered from COVID-19. CDR3 DNA sequence: TGTGCCAGCAGTTCTCCCGGACAGAACTATGGCTACACCTTC. Its translation is CASSSPGQNYGYTF.